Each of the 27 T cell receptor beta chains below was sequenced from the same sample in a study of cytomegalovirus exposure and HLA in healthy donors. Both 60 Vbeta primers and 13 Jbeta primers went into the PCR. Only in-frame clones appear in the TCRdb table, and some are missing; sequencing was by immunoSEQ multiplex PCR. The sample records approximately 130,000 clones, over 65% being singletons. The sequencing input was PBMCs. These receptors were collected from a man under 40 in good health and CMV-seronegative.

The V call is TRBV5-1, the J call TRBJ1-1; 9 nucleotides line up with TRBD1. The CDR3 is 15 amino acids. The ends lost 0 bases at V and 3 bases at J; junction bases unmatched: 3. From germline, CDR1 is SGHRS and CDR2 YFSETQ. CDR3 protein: CASSLGTGVDTEAFF. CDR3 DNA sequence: TGCGCCAGCAGCTTGGGGACAGGGGTCGACACTGAAGCTTTCTTT.

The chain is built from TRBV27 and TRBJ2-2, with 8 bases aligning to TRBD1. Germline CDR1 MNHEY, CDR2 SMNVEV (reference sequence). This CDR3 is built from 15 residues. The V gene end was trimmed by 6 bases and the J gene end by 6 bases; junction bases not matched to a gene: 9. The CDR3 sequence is CASRDRGVRAGELFF. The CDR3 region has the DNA TGTGCCAGCAGAGACAGGGGCGTTAGGGCCGGGGAGCTGTTTTTT.

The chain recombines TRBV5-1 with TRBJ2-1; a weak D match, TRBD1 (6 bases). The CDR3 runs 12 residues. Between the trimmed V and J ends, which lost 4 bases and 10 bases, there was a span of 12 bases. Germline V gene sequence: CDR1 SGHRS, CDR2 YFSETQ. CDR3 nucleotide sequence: TGCGCCAGCAGCCAACAGGGCGTGGAGCAGTTCTTC. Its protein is CASSQQGVEQFF.

The CDR3 sequence is CASSYRGGGSEAFF. The CDR3 DNA reads as TGTGCCAGCAGTTACAGGGGTGGGGGGTCTGAAGCTTTCTTT. The chain uses TRBV28 and TRBJ1-1; 7 bases agree with TRBD1. CDR1 is MDHEN, CDR2 SYDVKM, per germline. The CDR3 has 14 amino acids. The V gene end was trimmed by 4 bases and the J gene end by 6 bases; junction bases not matched to a gene: 8.

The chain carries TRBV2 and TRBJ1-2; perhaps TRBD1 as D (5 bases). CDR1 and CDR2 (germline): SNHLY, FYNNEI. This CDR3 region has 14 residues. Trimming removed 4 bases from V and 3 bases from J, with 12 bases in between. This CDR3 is CASSASGSYYGYTF. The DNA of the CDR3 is TGTGCCAGCAGTGCGTCAGGGTCCTACTATGGCTACACCTTC.

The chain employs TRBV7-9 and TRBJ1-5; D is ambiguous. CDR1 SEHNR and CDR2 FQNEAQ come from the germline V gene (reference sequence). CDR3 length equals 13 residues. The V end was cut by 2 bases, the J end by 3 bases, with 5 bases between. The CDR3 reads CASSLSLNQPQHF. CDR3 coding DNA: TGTGCCAGCAGCTTAAGCCTCAATCAGCCCCAGCATTTT.

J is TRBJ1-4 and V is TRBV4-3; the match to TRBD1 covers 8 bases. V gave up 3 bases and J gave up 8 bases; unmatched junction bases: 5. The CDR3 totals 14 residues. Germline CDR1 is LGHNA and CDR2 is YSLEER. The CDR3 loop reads CASSHGTGNEKLFF. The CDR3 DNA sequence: TGCGCCAGCAGCCACGGGACAGGCAACGAAAAACTGTTTTTT.

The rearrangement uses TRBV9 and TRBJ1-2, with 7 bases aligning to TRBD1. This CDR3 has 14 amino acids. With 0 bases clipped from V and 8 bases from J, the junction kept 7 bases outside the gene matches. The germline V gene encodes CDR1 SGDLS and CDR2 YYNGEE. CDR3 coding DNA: TGTGCCAGCAGCGTAGCTCAGGGGGAAAGAGGCTACACCTTC. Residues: CASSVAQGERGYTF.

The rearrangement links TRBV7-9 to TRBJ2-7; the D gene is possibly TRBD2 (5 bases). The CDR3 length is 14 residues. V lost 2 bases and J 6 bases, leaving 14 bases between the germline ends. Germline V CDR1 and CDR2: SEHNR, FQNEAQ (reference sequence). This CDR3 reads CASSLSGSWLEQYF. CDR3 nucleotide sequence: TGTGCCAGCAGCTTAAGTGGGAGCTGGCTCGAGCAGTACTTC.

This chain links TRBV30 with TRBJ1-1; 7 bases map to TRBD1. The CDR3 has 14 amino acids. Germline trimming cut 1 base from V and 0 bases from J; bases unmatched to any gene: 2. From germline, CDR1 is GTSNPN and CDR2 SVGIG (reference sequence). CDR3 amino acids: CAWSGTGVNTEAFF. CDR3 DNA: TGTGCCTGGAGTGGGACAGGAGTGAACACTGAAGCTTTCTTT.

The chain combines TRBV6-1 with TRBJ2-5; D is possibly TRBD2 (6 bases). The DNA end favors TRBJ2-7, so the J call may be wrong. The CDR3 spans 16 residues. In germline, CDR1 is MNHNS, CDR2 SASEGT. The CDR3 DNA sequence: TGTGCCAGCAGTGCGCACCTGGACTACCAGTCCTACGAGCAGTACTTC. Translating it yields CASSAHLDYQSYEQYF.

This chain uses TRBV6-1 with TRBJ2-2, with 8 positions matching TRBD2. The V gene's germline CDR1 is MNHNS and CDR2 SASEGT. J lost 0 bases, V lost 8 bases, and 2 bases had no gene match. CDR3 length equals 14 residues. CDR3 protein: CASLLAANTGELFF. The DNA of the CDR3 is TGTGCCAGCTTACTAGCGGCGAACACCGGGGAGCTGTTTTTT.

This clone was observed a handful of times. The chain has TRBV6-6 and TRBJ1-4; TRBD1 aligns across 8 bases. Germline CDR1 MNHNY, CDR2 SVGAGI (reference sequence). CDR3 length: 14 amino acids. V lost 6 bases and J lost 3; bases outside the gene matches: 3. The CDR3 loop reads CASRPDRANEKLFF. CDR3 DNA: TGTGCCAGCAGGCCGGACAGGGCTAATGAAAAACTGTTTTTT.

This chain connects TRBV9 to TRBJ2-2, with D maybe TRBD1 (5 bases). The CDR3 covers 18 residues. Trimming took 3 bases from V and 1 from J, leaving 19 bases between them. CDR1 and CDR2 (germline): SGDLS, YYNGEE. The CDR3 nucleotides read TGTGCCAGCAGCGACAGGACCCGTTGGGCCCAGAACACCGGGGAGCTGTTTTTT. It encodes CASSDRTRWAQNTGELFF.

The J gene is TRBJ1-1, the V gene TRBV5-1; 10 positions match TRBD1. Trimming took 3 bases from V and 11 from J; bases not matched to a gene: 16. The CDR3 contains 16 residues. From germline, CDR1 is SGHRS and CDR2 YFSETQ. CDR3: CASSSDDRGLNQAAFF. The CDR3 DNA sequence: TGCGCCAGCAGCTCGGACGACAGGGGGCTCAATCAGGCGGCTTTCTTT.

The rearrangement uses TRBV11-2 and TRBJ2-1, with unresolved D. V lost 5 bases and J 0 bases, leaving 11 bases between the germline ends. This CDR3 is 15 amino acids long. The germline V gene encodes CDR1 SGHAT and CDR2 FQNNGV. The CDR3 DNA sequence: TGTGCCAGCAGCCTAGTTCAGTTCTCCTACAATGAGCAGTTCTTC. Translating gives CASSLVQFSYNEQFF.

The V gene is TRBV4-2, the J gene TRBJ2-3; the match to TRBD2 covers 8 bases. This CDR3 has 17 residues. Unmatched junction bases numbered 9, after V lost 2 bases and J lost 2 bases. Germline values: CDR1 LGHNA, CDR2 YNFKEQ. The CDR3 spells CASSQPEERGPTDTQYF. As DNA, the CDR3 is TGTGCCAGCAGCCAACCCGAGGAGCGGGGGCCCACAGATACGCAGTATTTT.

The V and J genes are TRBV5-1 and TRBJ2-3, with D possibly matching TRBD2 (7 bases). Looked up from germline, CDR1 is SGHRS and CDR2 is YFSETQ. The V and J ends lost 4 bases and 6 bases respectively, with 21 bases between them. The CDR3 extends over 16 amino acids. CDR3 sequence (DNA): TGCGCCAGCAGCCCGGGGGTTGGGGGGGCCCCGGATACGCAGTATTTT. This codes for CASSPGVGGAPDTQYF.

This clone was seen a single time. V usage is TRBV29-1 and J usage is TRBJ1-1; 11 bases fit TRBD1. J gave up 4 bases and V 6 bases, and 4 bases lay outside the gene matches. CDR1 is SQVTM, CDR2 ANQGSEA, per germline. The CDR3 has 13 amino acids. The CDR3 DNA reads TGCAGCGTACGGACAGGGGGCATCACTGAAGCTTTCTTT. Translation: CSVRTGGITEAFF. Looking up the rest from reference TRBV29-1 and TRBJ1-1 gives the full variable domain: SAVISQKPSRDICQRGTSLTIQCQVDSQVTMMFWYRQQPGQSLTLIATANQGSEATYESGFVIDKFPISRPNLTFSTLTVSNMSPEDSSIYLCSVRTGGITEAFFGQGTRLTVV.

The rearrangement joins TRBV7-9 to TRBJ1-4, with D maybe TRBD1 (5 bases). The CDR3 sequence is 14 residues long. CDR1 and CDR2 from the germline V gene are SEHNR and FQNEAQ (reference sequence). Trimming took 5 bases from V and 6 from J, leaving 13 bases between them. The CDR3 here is CASSLGRGDEKLFF. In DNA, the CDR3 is TGTGCCAGCAGCCTCGGACGGGGGGATGAAAAACTGTTTTTT.

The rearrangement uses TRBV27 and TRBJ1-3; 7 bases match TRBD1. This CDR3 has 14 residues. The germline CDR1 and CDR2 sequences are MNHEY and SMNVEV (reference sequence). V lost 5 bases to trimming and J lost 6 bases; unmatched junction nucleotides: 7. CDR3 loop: CASSPTGQINTIYF. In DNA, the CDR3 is TGTGCCAGCAGTCCGACGGGACAGATAAACACCATATATTTT.

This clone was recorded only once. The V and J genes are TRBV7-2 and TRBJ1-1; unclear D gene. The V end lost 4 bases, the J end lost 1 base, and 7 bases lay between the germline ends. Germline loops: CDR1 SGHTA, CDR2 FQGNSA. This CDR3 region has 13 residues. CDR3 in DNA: TGTGCCAGCAGCTCACATCAGAACACTGAAGCTTTCTTT. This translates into CASSSHQNTEAFF.

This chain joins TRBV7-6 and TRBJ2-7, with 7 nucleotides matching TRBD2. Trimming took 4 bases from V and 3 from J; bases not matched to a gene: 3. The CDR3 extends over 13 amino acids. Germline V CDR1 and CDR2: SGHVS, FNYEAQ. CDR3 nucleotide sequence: TGTGCCAGCAGCTCTAGCGGTTACTACGAGCAGTACTTC. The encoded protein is CASSSSGYYEQYF.

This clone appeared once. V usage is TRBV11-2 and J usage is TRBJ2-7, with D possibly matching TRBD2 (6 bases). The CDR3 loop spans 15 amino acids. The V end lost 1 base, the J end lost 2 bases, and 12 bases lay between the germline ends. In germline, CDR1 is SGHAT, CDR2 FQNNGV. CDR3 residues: CASSLVGGNTYEQYF. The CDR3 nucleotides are TGTGCCAGCAGCTTAGTCGGGGGAAACACCTACGAGCAGTACTTC. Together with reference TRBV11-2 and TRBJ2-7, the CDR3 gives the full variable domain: EAGVAQSPRYKIIEKRQSVAFWCNPISGHATLYWYQQILGQGPKLLIQFQNNGVVDDSQLPKDRFSAERLKGVDSTLKIQPAKLEDSAVYLCASSLVGGNTYEQYFGPGTRLTVT.

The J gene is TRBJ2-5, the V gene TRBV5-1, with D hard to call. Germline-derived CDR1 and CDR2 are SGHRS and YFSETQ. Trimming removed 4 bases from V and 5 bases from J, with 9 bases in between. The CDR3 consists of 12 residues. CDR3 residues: CASSPPRETQYF. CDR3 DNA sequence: TGCGCCAGCAGCCCCCCCCGGGAGACCCAGTACTTC.

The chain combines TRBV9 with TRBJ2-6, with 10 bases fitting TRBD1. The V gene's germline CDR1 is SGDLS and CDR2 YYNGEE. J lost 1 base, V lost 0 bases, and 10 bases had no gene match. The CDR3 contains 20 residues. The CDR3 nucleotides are TGTGCCAGCAGCGTAGACCCTGACAGGGGGCGCGGGTCTGGGGCCAACGTCCTGACTTTC. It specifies CASSVDPDRGRGSGANVLTF.

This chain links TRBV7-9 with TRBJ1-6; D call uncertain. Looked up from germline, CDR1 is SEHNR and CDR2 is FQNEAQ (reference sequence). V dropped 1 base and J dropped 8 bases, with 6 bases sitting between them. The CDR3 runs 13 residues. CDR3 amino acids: CASSLEQYSPLHF. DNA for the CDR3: TGTGCCAGCAGCTTAGAACAGTATTCACCCCTCCACTTT.